This TCR beta chain was captured by sequencing in a study of CD8 T cells in Susac syndrome. Broader study findings: The study conceded that its TCR sequencing and HLA analysis involved relatively few individuals.

RNA amounts of roughly 0.45 to 1 ug underwent reverse transcription with random hexamers. The TCR beta CDR3 was amplified by immunoSEQ multiplex PCR across 54 Vbeta, 13 Jbeta. A single record per CDR3 protein comes from TCRdb applying MiXCR to the immunoSEQ multiplex PCR reads. Of about 300,000 distinct CDR3 sequences detected, approximately 90% appear once; the ten largest clones hold less than 0.08%. The CDR3 has 13 residues. The V end lost 5 bases, the J end lost 0 bases, and 7 bases lay between the germline ends. In this sample, this clonotype turned up once. Its target is not known. The TCR comes from a human donor with multiple sclerosis. The rearrangement links TRBV12-3 or TRBV12-4 to TRBJ1-2; D is unclear. The sample taken for sequencing was CD4+ T cells from PBMCs. CDR3 residues: CASSLISNYGYTF. The CDR3 nucleotides are TGTGCCAGCAGTCTTATCTCTAACTATGGCTACACCTTC.